One sample yielded the 26 T cell receptor beta chains listed below, sequenced in a study of shared clonotypes between healthy human individuals. Libraries were prepared by immunoSEQ multiplex PCR; TCRdb keeps only in-frame clonotypes and omits some of them. The data hold about 1 million clones, with approximately 76% observed a single time. The sequencing input was memory CD4+ T cells sorted from blood. As for subset: CD45RA-negative fraction. All receptors come from a man aged 18-30 years in good health.

This chain links TRBV5-6 with TRBJ1-5; TRBD1 is a possible D gene (6 bases). Trimming removed 5 bases from V and 5 bases from J, with 17 bases in between. Germline CDR1 is SGHDT and CDR2 is YYEEEE. The CDR3 is made up of 15 amino acids. The CDR3 reads CASRLRRTDYQPQHF. CDR3 in DNA: TGTGCCAGCAGGTTGAGAAGGACAGACTATCAGCCCCAGCATTTT.

This clone has more than one count but fewer than ten. The V and J genes are TRBV28 and TRBJ1-2; 8 bases are shared with TRBD1. With 3 bases clipped from V and 7 bases from J, the junction kept 7 bases outside the gene matches. The CDR3 is 14 residues long. Per the germline V gene, CDR1 is MDHEN and CDR2 is SYDVKM. CDR3 nucleotide sequence: TGTGCCAGCAGTTTTCAACGGGACAGGTCTGGCTACACCTTC. This encodes CASSFQRDRSGYTF.

J is TRBJ1-5 and V is TRBV2; 8 nucleotides line up with TRBD1. The CDR3 runs 16 residues. Germline assignment: CDR1 SNHLY and CDR2 FYNNEI. V shed 4 bases, J shed 0 bases, and the junction held 5 bases outside the gene matches. CDR3 loop: CASSADREYSNQPQHF. In DNA, the CDR3 is TGTGCCAGCAGTGCGGACAGGGAATATAGCAATCAGCCCCAGCATTTT.

The chain employs TRBV11-3 and TRBJ1-1; unclear D gene. Germline V gives CDR1 SGHNT, CDR2 YENEEA. The CDR3 covers 13 residues. Trimming shortened V by 4 bases and J by 3 bases, and 9 bases separated the two germline ends. In DNA form, the CDR3 reads TGTGCCAGCAGCTACTCCCGGGACACTGAAGCTTTCTTT. It codes for CASSYSRDTEAFF.

The rearrangement uses TRBV6-1 and TRBJ1-6; the match to TRBD1 covers 10 bases. CDR1 is MNHNS, CDR2 SASEGT, per germline. The V segment lost 5 bases and the J segment 10 bases; nucleotides outside the gene matches: 5. The CDR3 consists of 14 residues. The DNA for the CDR3 is TGTGCCAGCAGTTCTGAGACAGGGGGCTCACCCCTCCACTTT. It translates to CASSSETGGSPLHF.

The V and J genes are TRBV7-9 and TRBJ2-1; possibly TRBD1 for D (5 bases). The CDR3 contains 15 residues. Germline V gene data show CDR1 as SEHNR and CDR2 as FQNEAQ (reference sequence). Between the trimmed V and J ends, which lost 2 bases and 0 bases, there was a span of 8 bases. CDR3 in amino acids: CASSLSTASYNEQFF. The CDR3 nucleotides read TGTGCCAGCAGCTTATCGACAGCCTCCTACAATGAGCAGTTCTTC.

The V and J genes are TRBV5-6 and TRBJ2-3; 11 bases align to TRBD2. The germline V gene has CDR1 SGHDT and CDR2 YYEEEE. The junction had 11 bases not matched to a gene; V was cut back by 0 bases and J by 2 bases. The CDR3 length is 19 residues. CDR3 loop: CASSLEVLAGGWVTDTQYF. CDR3 coding DNA: TGTGCCAGCAGCTTGGAAGTGCTAGCGGGGGGCTGGGTCACAGATACGCAGTATTTT.

The rearrangement links TRBV4-3 to TRBJ1-6; D ambiguous. CDR1 LGHNA and CDR2 YSLEER come from the germline V gene. V dropped 0 bases and J dropped 5 bases, with 11 bases sitting between them. The CDR3 contains 16 residues. CDR3 nucleotides: TGCGCCAGCAGCCAAGAAGTTGCACAGAATAATTCACCCCTCCACTTT. This sequence encodes CASSQEVAQNNSPLHF.

V and J are TRBV11-2 and TRBJ2-7; unclear D gene. The CDR3 length is 13 residues. The V gene lost 2 bases and the J gene lost 3 bases, with 8 bases spanning the gap. Germline V gives CDR1 SGHAT, CDR2 FQNNGV. CDR3 loop: CASSLLLDYEQYF. The CDR3 nucleotides read TGTGCCAGCAGCTTATTGTTAGACTACGAGCAGTACTTC.

This chain connects TRBV21-1 to TRBJ1-1; the table calls TRBD1, which could not be checked here. TRBV21-1 is a documented pseudogene. The CDR3 runs 14 residues. The CDR3 reads CASSPRTMITEAFF. CDR3 bases: TGTGCCAGCAGCCCCCGGACAATGATCACTGAAGCTTTCTTT.

With regard to this clone: A junction end diverges from the germline sequence, so it may reflect a read error. The genes are TRBV7-9 and TRBJ2-7, with 7 bases fitting TRBD2. Germline V gives CDR1 SEHNR, CDR2 FQNEAQ (reference sequence). The CDR3 is 12 residues long. CDR3 coding DNA: TGTGCCAGCAGCTTGGGGGGAAGGACTAGATTGTTC. Translation gives CASSLGGRTRLF. Drawing the rest from reference TRBV7-9 and TRBJ2-7, the complete variable domain is DTGVSQNPRHKITKRGQNVTFRCDPISEHNRLYWYRQTLGQGPEFLTYFQNEAQLEKSRLLSDRFSAERPKGSFSTLEIQRTEQGDSAMYLCASSLGGRTRLFGPGTRLTVT.

V usage is TRBV5-1 and J usage is TRBJ2-1; D may match TRBD1 or TRBD2 (6 bases each). Germline V gene lookup returns CDR1 SGHRS and CDR2 YFSETQ. This CDR3 comprises 14 residues. V was shortened by 0 bases and J by 8 bases, with 12 bases between the two germline ends. CDR3 DNA sequence: TGCGCCAGCAGCTTGGGAGAGGGGGGACATGAGCAGTTCTTC. As protein: CASSLGEGGHEQFF.

The rearrangement uses TRBV5-1 and TRBJ2-3, with 10 bases lining up with TRBD2. V gave up 5 bases and J gave up 4 bases; unmatched junction bases: 4. Germline CDR1 is SGHRS and CDR2 is YFSETQ. There are 14 residues in the CDR3. In nucleotides, the CDR3 is TGCGCCAGCAGTCTCGGGACTAGCGCAGATACGCAGTATTTT. Residues: CASSLGTSADTQYF. The variable domain in full, with the rest retrieved from reference TRBV5-1 and TRBJ2-3, is KAGVTQTPRYLIKTRGQQVTLSCSPISGHRSVSWYQQTPGQGLQFLFEYFSETQRNKGNFPGRFSGRQFSNSRSEMNVSTLELGDSALYLCASSLGTSADTQYFGPGTRLTVL.

V usage is TRBV5-6 and J usage is TRBJ2-5; TRBD2 matches at 7 bases. This CDR3 is built from 18 residues. The germline V gene has CDR1 SGHDT and CDR2 YYEEEE. With 1 base clipped from V and 5 bases from J, the junction kept 17 bases outside the gene matches. The CDR3 sequence is CASSLLEGKGGIVETQYF. For the CDR3, the DNA is TGTGCCAGCAGCTTGTTGGAGGGCAAGGGAGGGATAGTGGAGACCCAGTACTTC. The whole variable domain, filled in from reference TRBV5-6 and TRBJ2-5, reads DAGVTQSPTHLIKTRGQQVTLRCSPKSGHDTVSWYQQALGQGPQFIFQYYEEEERQRGNFPDRFSGHQFPNYSSELNVNALLLGDSALYLCASSLLEGKGGIVETQYFGPGTRLLVL.

The V gene is TRBV2, the J gene TRBJ2-5, with D possibly being TRBD1 (5 bases). CDR1 and CDR2 from the germline V gene are SNHLY and FYNNEI. CDR3 length equals 14 residues. V lost 3 bases and J lost 5, with 13 bases in between. The CDR3 DNA sequence: TGTGCCAGCAGTGAGCAGCAGGGTGGGGAGACCCAGTACTTC. Translated, it gives CASSEQQGGETQYF.

This chain uses TRBV30 with TRBJ1-3; the D is unclear. The germline V gene encodes CDR1 GTSNPN and CDR2 SVGIG (reference sequence). V lost 1 base to trimming and J lost 3 bases, with 10 bases between them. The CDR3 contains 14 residues. The CDR3: CAWSAGPYGNTIYF. CDR3 bases: TGTGCCTGGAGTGCCGGCCCGTATGGAAACACCATATATTTT. The whole variable domain, remainder taken from reference TRBV30 and TRBJ1-3, is SQTIHQWPATLVQPVGSPLSLECTVEGTSNPNLYWYRQAAGRGLQLLFYSVGIGQISSEVPQNLSASRPQDRQFILSSKKLLLSDSGFYLCAWSAGPYGNTIYFGEGSWLTVV.

The chain employs TRBV7-6 and TRBJ1-2; D is undetermined. The V gene's germline CDR1 is SGHVS and CDR2 FNYEAQ. Trimming removed 2 bases from V and 3 bases from J, with 10 bases in between. The CDR3 is made up of 14 amino acids. The CDR3 region is CASSLTRSDYGYTF. In nucleotides, the CDR3 is TGTGCCAGCAGCTTAACCCGCAGTGACTATGGCTACACCTTC.

The chain recombines TRBV2 with TRBJ1-5, with D maybe TRBD1 (5 bases). The V end was cut by 0 bases, the J end by 4 bases, with 13 bases between. Germline CDR1 SNHLY, CDR2 FYNNEI. The CDR3 is 16 amino acids. CDR3 DNA: TGTGCCAGCAGTGAAGCAGCGGGCAGGGAGAATCAGCCCCAGCATTTT. Its protein product is CASSEAAGRENQPQHF.

This chain uses TRBV7-3 with TRBJ1-6; TRBD1 is a possible D gene (6 bases). Germline CDR1 reads SGHTA; CDR2 reads FQGTGA. The CDR3 is 15 residues long. The ends were cut back, 0 bases at V and 7 bases at J, with 10 bases in the middle. CDR3 region: CASSLTGGRNSPLHF. The CDR3 region has the DNA TGTGCCAGCAGCTTAACTGGGGGGCGAAATTCACCCCTCCACTTT.

CDR3 nucleotides: TGCGCCAGCAGCCAAGAAACTACAGCTGCCTCGCCCCAGCATTTT. It translates to CASSQETTAASPQHF. The chain employs TRBV4-3 and TRBJ1-5; no reliable D call. V was pared by 0 bases and J by 9 bases, with 15 bases between. The CDR3 contains 15 residues. The germline V gene has CDR1 LGHNA and CDR2 YSLEER.

V is TRBV9 and J is TRBJ1-2; D not resolved. The V end was cut by 4 bases, the J end by 1 base, with 14 bases between. The CDR3 totals 15 residues. Germline assignment: CDR1 SGDLS and CDR2 YYNGEE. The CDR3 is CASSLTGSYNYGYTF. In DNA, the CDR3 is TGTGCCAGCAGCTTAACTGGCAGCTATAACTATGGCTACACCTTC.

The chain links TRBV30 to TRBJ2-3; TRBD1 aligns across 7 bases. V was pared by 5 bases and J by 7 bases, with 9 bases of the junction left unmatched. Germline V lookup: CDR1 GTSNPN, CDR2 SVGIG (reference sequence). The CDR3 totals 13 residues. In DNA form, the CDR3 reads TGTGCCTGGGGGGTACAGGGGACGTATACGCAGTATTTT. Protein sequence: CAWGVQGTYTQYF.

In the case of this clone: Other DNA sequences of this sample code for an identical CDR3. The chain recombines TRBV4-1 with TRBJ1-1; 8 nucleotides line up with TRBD1. Per germline, CDR1 MGHRA and CDR2 YSYEKL. V lost 0 bases, J lost 10 bases, and 7 bases stayed unmatched. The length of the CDR3 is 14 residues. The CDR3 sequence is CASSQEGQVLGAFF. CDR3 DNA: TGCGCCAGCAGCCAAGAGGGACAGGTCCTTGGAGCTTTCTTT.

J is TRBJ2-7 and V is TRBV18, with 8 bases that match TRBD1. Unmatched junction bases numbered 15, after V lost 3 bases and J lost 5 bases. Germline CDR1 KGHSH, CDR2 LQKENI. The CDR3 is made up of 17 amino acids. This chain's CDR3 is CASSPTISGRGPNEQYF. CDR3 DNA sequence: TGTGCCAGCTCACCTACCATCTCCGGCAGGGGGCCTAACGAGCAGTACTTC.

This chain joins TRBV5-1 and TRBJ2-3; the D gene is possibly TRBD1 (6 bases). The CDR3 totals 12 residues. Trimming took 5 bases from V and 4 from J, leaving 8 bases between them. From germline, CDR1 is SGHRS and CDR2 YFSETQ. CDR3: CASRDRPDTQYF. Written as DNA, the CDR3 is TGCGCCAGCAGGGACAGACCAGATACGCAGTATTTT.

The rearrangement joins TRBV27 to TRBJ1-5, with D uncertain. Germline-derived CDR1 and CDR2 are MNHEY and SMNVEV (reference sequence). With 6 bases removed from V and 2 bases from J, the gap between germline ends came to 11 bases. The CDR3 loop spans 14 amino acids. The CDR3 here is CASSVGNGNQPQHF. The CDR3 nucleotides are TGTGCCAGCAGCGTAGGGAACGGCAATCAGCCCCAGCATTTT.